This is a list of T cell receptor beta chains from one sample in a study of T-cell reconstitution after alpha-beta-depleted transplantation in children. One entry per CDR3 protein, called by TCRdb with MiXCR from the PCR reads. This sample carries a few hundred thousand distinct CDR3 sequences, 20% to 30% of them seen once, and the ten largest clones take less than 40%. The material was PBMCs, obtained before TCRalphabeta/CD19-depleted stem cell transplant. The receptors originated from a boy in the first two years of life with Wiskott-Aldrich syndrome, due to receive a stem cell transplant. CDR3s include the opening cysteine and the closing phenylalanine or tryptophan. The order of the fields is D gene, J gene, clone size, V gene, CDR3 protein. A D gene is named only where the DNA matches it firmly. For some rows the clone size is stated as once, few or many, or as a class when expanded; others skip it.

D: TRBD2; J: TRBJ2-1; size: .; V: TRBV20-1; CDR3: CSAFRGLGVYNEQFF
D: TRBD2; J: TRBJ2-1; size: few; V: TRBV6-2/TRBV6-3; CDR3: CASSYLAGRVGNEQFF
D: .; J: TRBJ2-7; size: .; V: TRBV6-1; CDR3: CASSNSLGFAYEQYF
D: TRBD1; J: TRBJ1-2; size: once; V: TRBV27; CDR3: CASSLKRGREQLYGYTF
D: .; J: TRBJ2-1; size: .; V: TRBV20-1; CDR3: CSARSFGSAGTEQFF
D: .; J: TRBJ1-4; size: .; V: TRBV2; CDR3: CASGRQAPGEKLFF
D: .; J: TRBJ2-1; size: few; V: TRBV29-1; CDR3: CSVLGNEQFF
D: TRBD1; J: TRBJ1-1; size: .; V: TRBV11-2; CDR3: CASSFSLDRGPVGTEAFF
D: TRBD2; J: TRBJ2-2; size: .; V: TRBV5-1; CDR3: CASSLKGLAATGELFF
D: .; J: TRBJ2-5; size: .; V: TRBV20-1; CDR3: CSASAFFDPRKEETQYF
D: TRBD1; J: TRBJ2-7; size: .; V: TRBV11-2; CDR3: CASSLNGQGAREQYF
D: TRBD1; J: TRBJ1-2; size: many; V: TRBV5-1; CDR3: CASSPGTGYGYTF
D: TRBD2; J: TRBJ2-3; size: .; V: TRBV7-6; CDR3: CASSPRGLAGRTDTQYF
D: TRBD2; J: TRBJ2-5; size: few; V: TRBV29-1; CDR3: CSVSTTSGKLGETQYF
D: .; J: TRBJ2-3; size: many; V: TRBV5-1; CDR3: CASSSLVAGSTDTQYF
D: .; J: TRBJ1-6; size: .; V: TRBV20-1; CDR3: CSARAGDSPLHF
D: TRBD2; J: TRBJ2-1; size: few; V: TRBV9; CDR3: CASSAVGGSGTPNEQFF
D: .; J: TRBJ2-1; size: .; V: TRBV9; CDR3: CASSVADSGQFF
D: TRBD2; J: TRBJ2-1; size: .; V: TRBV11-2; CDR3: CASRSGTSALNEQFF
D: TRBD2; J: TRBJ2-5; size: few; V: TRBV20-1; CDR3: CSASGRVETQYF
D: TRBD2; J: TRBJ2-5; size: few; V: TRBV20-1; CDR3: CSARDFAGRAWETQYF
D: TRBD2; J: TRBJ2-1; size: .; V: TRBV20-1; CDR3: CSARDRTSGSIQFF
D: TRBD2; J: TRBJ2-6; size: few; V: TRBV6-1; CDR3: CASSDLLLAGSGANVLTF
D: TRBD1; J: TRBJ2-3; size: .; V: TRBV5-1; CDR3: CASSWTGDPTDTQYF
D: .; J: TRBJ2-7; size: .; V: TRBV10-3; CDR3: CAISTGRGPYEQYF
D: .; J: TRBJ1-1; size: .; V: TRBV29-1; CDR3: CSVTGSQPNTEAFF
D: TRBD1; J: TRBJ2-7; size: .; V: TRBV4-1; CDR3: CASSLRDRGLYEQYF